The 20 T cell receptor beta chains in this list originate from one sample, sequenced in a study of cytomegalovirus exposure and HLA in healthy donors. PCR used 60 Vbeta primers and 13 Jbeta primers. Profiled with immunoSEQ multiplex PCR; TCRdb holds only in-frame clones, not every one. The sample gives approximately 150,000 clones, around 80% of which show up once; 1.5% to 2.5% is in the top ten. The sample consisted of PBMCs. All receptors come from a woman in her thirties or forties in good health and CMV-seronegative.

V usage is TRBV5-1 and J usage is TRBJ2-3, with 9 bases matching TRBD2. The V gene's germline CDR1 is SGHRS and CDR2 YFSETQ. The CDR3 consists of 15 residues. The V and J ends lost 3 bases and 3 bases, in that order; junction bases with no gene match: 5. The CDR3 DNA is TGCGCCAGCAGCTCAGGGACTAGCATGACAGATACGCAGTATTTT. Encoded protein: CASSSGTSMTDTQYF. Combining the CDR3 with reference TRBV5-1 and TRBJ2-3 gives the whole variable domain KAGVTQTPRYLIKTRGQQVTLSCSPISGHRSVSWYQQTPGQGLQFLFEYFSETQRNKGNFPGRFSGRQFSNSRSEMNVSTLELGDSALYLCASSSGTSMTDTQYFGPGTRLTVL.

The genes are TRBV4-1 and TRBJ2-1; D gene unclear. The CDR3 has 15 amino acids. Per the germline V gene, CDR1 is MGHRA and CDR2 is YSYEKL. With 7 bases removed from V and 0 bases from J, the gap between germline ends came to 13 bases. The CDR3 coding sequence is TGCGCCAGCAACTTGATCCCGAGCTCCTACAATGAGCAGTTCTTC. Its translation: CASNLIPSSYNEQFF.

The V gene is TRBV10-1, the J gene TRBJ2-1, with no clear D. V was shortened by 4 bases and J by 3 bases, with 7 bases between the two germline ends. Germline V CDR1 and CDR2: WNHNN, SYGVQD (reference sequence). This CDR3 has 13 residues. Written as DNA, the CDR3 is TGCGCCAGCAGTGTTGGCAACTACAATGAGCAGTTCTTC. Translation: CASSVGNYNEQFF.

The genes are TRBV18 and TRBJ2-7; 9 nucleotides align to TRBD1. With V trimmed by 1 base and J by 5 bases, 0 bases remained unmatched. The CDR3 is made up of 13 amino acids. CDR1 is KGHSH and CDR2 is LQKENI in the germline V gene. The CDR3 loop is CASSPRTGDEQYF. The CDR3 DNA is TGTGCCAGCTCACCACGGACAGGGGACGAGCAGTACTTC.

For this clone: At one end, the junction sequence differs from germline, possibly due to a read error. V gene TRBV5-1 combines with J gene TRBJ2-7; TRBD1 is a possible D gene (5 bases). CDR3 length: 13 residues. In germline, CDR1 is SGHRS, CDR2 YFSETQ. The CDR3 spells CASSRTLQGEQYF. Here the CDR3 DNA reads TGTGCCAGCAGCCGAACGTTGCAGGGCGAGCAGTACTTC.

The chain combines TRBV28 with TRBJ2-7, with a possible D match to TRBD2 (6 bases). CDR3 size: 18 residues. The ends were cut back, 4 bases at V and 3 bases at J, with 25 bases in the middle. Germline V lookup: CDR1 MDHEN, CDR2 SYDVKM. The CDR3 DNA reads as TGTGCCAGCAGTTCCCCGGCGGGCGGCGGGATCCGTAACTACGAGCAGTACTTC. It translates to CASSSPAGGGIRNYEQYF.

The chain links TRBV5-4 to TRBJ2-3; possible D gene TRBD2, 6 bases. This CDR3 region has 18 residues. From germline, CDR1 is SGHNT and CDR2 YYREEE (reference sequence). Trimming took 2 bases from V and 0 from J, leaving 19 bases between them. CDR3 residues: CASSLFLSLAASTDTQYF. The CDR3 bases are TGTGCCAGCAGCTTATTTCTATCACTAGCAGCTAGCACAGATACGCAGTATTTT.

This clone turned up a few times. This chain joins TRBV6-1 and TRBJ1-2, with unresolved D. This CDR3 is 12 amino acids long. V was trimmed by 3 bases and J by 5 bases, leaving 7 bases between them. CDR1 MNHNS and CDR2 SASEGT come from the germline V gene. The DNA for the CDR3 is TGTGCCAGCAGTGACCCGGAGTATGGCTACACCTTC. Translated, it gives CASSDPEYGYTF.

The rearrangement uses TRBV11-2 and TRBJ2-7; tentative D call: TRBD2 (5 bases). CDR3 size: 13 residues. Trimming stripped 11 bases from V and 3 bases from J, with 17 bases between. Germline V gene data show CDR1 as SGHAT and CDR2 as FQNNGV. DNA of the CDR3: TGTGCCGGCCCAGCGGTGTTGGGCTACGAGCAGTACTTC. This encodes CAGPAVLGYEQYF.

This sequence joins TRBV5-6 and TRBJ2-7; TRBD2 matches at 8 bases. V dropped 2 bases and J dropped 12; count of bases not matched to a gene: 7. The CDR3 is made up of 12 amino acids. CDR1 SGHDT and CDR2 YYEEEE come from the germline V gene. The CDR3 sequence: CASSLQRERPYF. The CDR3 coding sequence is TGTGCCAGCAGCTTACAGCGGGAGCGGCCGTACTTC. Based on the CDR3 plus reference TRBV5-6 and TRBJ2-7, the full variable domain is DAGVTQSPTHLIKTRGQQVTLRCSPKSGHDTVSWYQQALGQGPQFIFQYYEEEERQRGNFPDRFSGHQFPNYSSELNVNALLLGDSALYLCASSLQRERPYFGPGTRLTVT.

Written as DNA, the CDR3 is TGTGCCAGCAGTTTTAGTGGAGTAGTTCCTAGGCGGGAGCAGTACTTC. It codes for CASSFSGVVPRREQYF. The chain has TRBV28 and TRBJ2-7; the D is unclear. Trimming took off 3 bases at V and 7 bases at J, with 22 bases between the two ends. CDR1 is MDHEN and CDR2 is SYDVKM in the germline V gene. The length of the CDR3 is 16 residues.

The J gene is TRBJ2-1, the V gene TRBV27; TRBD2 matches at 14 bases. Germline V lookup: CDR1 MNHEY, CDR2 SMNVEV (reference sequence). V lost 4 bases, J lost 10 bases, and 6 bases stayed unmatched. The CDR3 runs to 15 residues. CDR3 sequence: CASSYSGLAGEEQFF. CDR3 coding DNA: TGTGCCAGCAGTTATTCGGGACTAGCGGGAGAGGAGCAGTTCTTC.

The chain couples TRBV7-2 to TRBJ2-7, with D tentatively TRBD2 (6 bases). This CDR3 region has 15 residues. Between the trimmed V and J ends, which lost 3 bases and 3 bases, there was a span of 15 bases. CDR1 is SGHTA and CDR2 is FQGNSA in the germline V gene. CDR3 nucleotide sequence: TGTGCCAGCAGCTTTGGTGGGACTGGGGACTACGAGCAGTACTTC. It translates to CASSFGGTGDYEQYF.

The chain joins TRBV28 to TRBJ2-3; maybe TRBD2 (6 bases). The length of the CDR3 is 16 residues. V shed 5 bases and J shed 0 bases, with 15 bases lying between them. Looked up from germline, CDR1 is MDHEN and CDR2 is SYDVKM. The CDR3 nucleotides are TGTGCCAGCAGTGGGGGGTGGGGAGCTAGCACAGATACGCAGTATTTT. This gives the protein CASSGGWGASTDTQYF.

CDR3 region: CATSRHLGRTNEKLFF. CDR3 sequence (DNA): TGTGCCACCAGCAGACATCTAGGCAGAACTAATGAAAAACTGTTTTTT. The V gene is TRBV15, the J gene TRBJ1-4; no clear D gene. V was cut by 2 bases and J by 1 base, with 11 bases left in between. From germline, CDR1 is LNHNV and CDR2 YYDKDF (reference sequence). The CDR3 is 16 amino acids.

A single count supports this clone. The chain uses TRBV29-1 and TRBJ2-3; TRBD1 aligns across 9 bases. The germline V gene has CDR1 SQVTM and CDR2 ANQGSEA. V lost 7 bases to trimming and J lost 3 bases; unmatched junction nucleotides: 14. CDR3 length: 16 residues. The CDR3 nucleotides read TGCAGCGCCCCGCGAAGGGGGACAGGGAGGACAGATACGCAGTATTTT. Encoded protein: CSAPRRGTGRTDTQYF.

Here the CDR3 DNA reads TGTGCCAGCAGCTCCATTAGCGGGAGGACCTCCTACGAGCAGTACTTC. It encodes CASSSISGRTSYEQYF. The rearrangement links TRBV11-2 to TRBJ2-7, with TRBD2 identical over 10 bases. V trimming: 4 bases; J trimming: 0 bases; junction bases outside the gene matches: 6. This CDR3 comprises 16 residues. Per the germline V gene, CDR1 is SGHAT and CDR2 is FQNNGV.

The gene calls are TRBV19 and TRBJ1-3; 7 nucleotides match TRBD1. Per the germline V gene, CDR1 is LNHDA and CDR2 is SQIVND (reference sequence). This CDR3 contains 14 residues. Trimming cost V 7 bases and J 4 bases; bases outside gene matches: 7. The CDR3 region has the DNA TGTGCCAGTAAGGAGGGGGCGCTGGGAAACACCATATATTTT. Amino acids: CASKEGALGNTIYF. The variable domain in full, completed from reference TRBV19 and TRBJ1-3, reads DGGITQSPKYLFRKEGQNVTLSCEQNLNHDAMYWYRQDPGQGLRLIYYSQIVNDFQKGDIAEGYSVSREKKESFPLTVTSAQKNPTAFYLCASKEGALGNTIYFGEGSWLTVV.

The chain combines TRBV19 with TRBJ2-6; 12 bases fit TRBD1. The germline CDR1 and CDR2 sequences are LNHDA and SQIVND (reference sequence). Losses at the gene ends were 6 bases for V and 2 bases for J; bases not matched to a gene: 11. The CDR3 consists of 19 residues. The CDR3 sequence is CASSGVWGQGAPGANVLTF. CDR3 bases: TGTGCCAGTAGCGGGGTCTGGGGACAGGGGGCGCCTGGGGCCAACGTCCTGACTTTC.

The CDR3 coding sequence is TGTGCCAGCACCGGCAGGGTTAATTCACCCCTCCACTTT. This encodes CASTGRVNSPLHF. This sequence joins TRBV25-1 and TRBJ1-6, with D possibly being TRBD1 (5 bases). The CDR3 runs to 13 residues. Trimming took 7 bases from V and 6 from J, leaving 10 bases between them. Germline CDR1 MGHDK, CDR2 SYGVNS. Supplemented by reference TRBV25-1 and TRBJ1-6, the full variable domain reads EADIYQTPRYLVIGTGKKITLECSQTMGHDKMYWYQQDPGMELHLIHYSYGVNSTEKGDLSSESTVSRIRTEHFPLTLESARPSHTSQYLCASTGRVNSPLHFGNGTRLTVT.